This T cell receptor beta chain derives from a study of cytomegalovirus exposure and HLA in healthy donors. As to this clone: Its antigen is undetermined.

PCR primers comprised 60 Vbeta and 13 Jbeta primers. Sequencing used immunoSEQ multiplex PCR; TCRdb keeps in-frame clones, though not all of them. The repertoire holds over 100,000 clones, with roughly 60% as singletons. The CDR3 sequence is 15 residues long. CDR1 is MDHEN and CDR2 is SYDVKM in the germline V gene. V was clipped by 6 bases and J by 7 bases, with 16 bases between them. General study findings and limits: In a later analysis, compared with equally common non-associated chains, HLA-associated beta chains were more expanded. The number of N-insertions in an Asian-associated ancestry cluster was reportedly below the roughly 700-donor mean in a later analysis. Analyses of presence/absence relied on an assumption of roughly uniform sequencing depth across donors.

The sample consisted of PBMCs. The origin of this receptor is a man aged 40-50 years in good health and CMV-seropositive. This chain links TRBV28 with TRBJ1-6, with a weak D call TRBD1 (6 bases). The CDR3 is CASSPFTGRNSPLHF. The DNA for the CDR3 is TGTGCCAGCAGCCCCTTCACAGGGCGGAATTCACCCCTCCACTTT.